The 18 T cell receptor beta chains presented below share a single source sample, sequenced in a study of vaccination and CD4 T cells after COVID-19. Treatment indicated: roughly 10-day PBMC culture with coronavirus spike peptide pools or control peptides (ViraFEST assay). Cultured CD4+ T cells had their DNA profiled by the Oncomine TCR Beta short-read assay. MiXCR was run by TCRdb on the PCR reads, yielding one entry per CDR3 protein. The data hold 15,000 or so distinct CDR3 sequences, with about two fifths observed a single time. These receptors have no identified antigens. The sample consisted of CD4+ T cells from blood, cultured in vitro. The receptor source for this set is a human donor who had recovered from COVID-19.

The rearrangement links TRBV24-1 to TRBJ2-7, with D possibly TRBD2 on 5 matching bases. V dropped 4 bases and J dropped 10 bases, with 22 bases sitting between them. CDR3 length: 15 residues. CDR1 KGHDR and CDR2 SFDVKD come from the germline V gene. CDR3 DNA: TGTGCCACCAGTGACTCGCGGGCCCCGGAGGATGACCAGTACTTC. This gives the protein CATSDSRAPEDDQYF.

With regard to this clonotype: A much larger clone differs by one base, so this may be a read error. The rearrangement links TRBV27 to TRBJ1-1; 9 nucleotides line up with TRBD1. The CDR3 runs 18 residues. The germline CDR1 and CDR2 sequences are MNHEY and SMNVEV (reference sequence). The CDR3 coding sequence is TGTGCCAGCAGTGCTCGAACAGGGGGCGCGGAGCCGAACACTGAAGTTTTCTTT. This codes for CASSARTGGAEPNTEVFF.

This chain links TRBV20-1 with TRBJ2-1, with 12 bases fitting TRBD2. J was trimmed by 10 bases and V by 6 bases; bases with no gene match: 10. This CDR3 contains 14 residues. Germline V gene sequence: CDR1 DFQATT, CDR2 SNEGSKA (reference sequence). The CDR3 spells CSAPGLAGGREQFF. DNA for the CDR3: TGCAGTGCCCCGGGACTAGCGGGTGGAAGGGAGCAGTTCTTC.

This clonotype was seen a handful of times. V gene TRBV24-1 combines with J gene TRBJ1-1; unclear D gene. Germline-derived CDR1 and CDR2 are KGHDR and SFDVKD. The CDR3 has 13 amino acids. Trimming shortened V by 6 bases and J by 2 bases, and 9 bases separated the two germline ends. The CDR3 is CATSRAGNTEAFF. The CDR3 DNA is TGTGCCACCAGTAGAGCTGGAAACACTGAAGCTTTCTTT.

The V and J genes are TRBV12-3 or TRBV12-4 and TRBJ1-2; 10 positions match TRBD1. J was trimmed by 5 bases and V by 4 bases; bases with no gene match: 7. The CDR3 contains 15 residues. CDR3 DNA sequence: TGTGCCAGCAGTTACACCGGGACAGGGGAGTATGGCTACACCTTC. Residues: CASSYTGTGEYGYTF.

The chain links TRBV28 to TRBJ1-5, with D hard to call. This CDR3 comprises 11 residues. V lost 10 bases and J lost 3, with 7 bases in between. The germline V gene encodes CDR1 MDHEN and CDR2 SYDVKM. CDR3 amino acids: CATSLNQPQHF. The CDR3 DNA follows: TGTGCCACCTCCCTCAATCAGCCCCAGCATTTT.

There are a few counts of this clonotype. The gene calls are TRBV6-5 and TRBJ1-3, with TRBD1 as a possible D gene (6 bases). The V end was cut by 4 bases, the J end by 6 bases, with 13 bases between. The CDR3 is 14 residues long. CDR1 and CDR2 (germline): MNHEY, SVGAGI. In DNA form, the CDR3 reads TGTGCCAGCAGTTCAACAGGGCAGCCAAACACCATATATTTT. Its translation is CASSSTGQPNTIYF.

This clonotype was counted between two and nine times. The chain couples TRBV24-1 to TRBJ2-1; 8 bases agree with TRBD2. This CDR3 has 17 residues. The germline V gene encodes CDR1 KGHDR and CDR2 SFDVKD. V shed 2 bases and J 4 bases; nucleotides not matched to a gene: 9. CDR3 coding DNA: TGTGCCACCAGTGATTGGAACCAGGGCGGGGGGTACAATGAGCAGTTCTTC. The encoded protein is CATSDWNQGGGYNEQFF.

This clonotype has just one count. The chain employs TRBV10-1 and TRBJ2-7; tentative D call: TRBD2 (5 bases). Germline V gene lookup returns CDR1 WNHNN and CDR2 SYGVQD (reference sequence). CDR3 length equals 13 residues. Trimming took off 6 bases at V and 7 bases at J, with 16 bases between the two ends. The CDR3 protein is CASSQLAGSEQYF. For the CDR3, the DNA is TGCGCCAGCAGCCAGCTAGCAGGCTCTGAGCAGTACTTC.

This clonotype is termed medium-sized. The rearrangement joins TRBV7-6 to TRBJ1-1, with a possible D match to TRBD1 (5 bases). V was cut by 6 bases and J by 1 base, with 18 bases left in between. Germline V gene lookup returns CDR1 SGHVS and CDR2 FNYEAQ. CDR3 length: 16 residues. The CDR3 DNA sequence: TGTGCCAGCAGGCCGATGCTGGGGGTCTCGAACACTGAAGCTTTCTTT. Encoded protein: CASRPMLGVSNTEAFF. Supplemented by reference TRBV7-6 and TRBJ1-1, the full variable domain reads GAGVSQSPRYKVTKRGQDVALRCDPISGHVSLYWYRQALGQGPEFLTYFNYEAQQDKSGLPNDRFSAERPEGSISTLTIQRTEQRDSAMYRCASRPMLGVSNTEAFFGQGTRLTVV.

This sequence joins TRBV12-3 or TRBV12-4 and TRBJ1-5, with D possibly being TRBD1 (6 bases). Trimming stripped 7 bases from V and 2 bases from J, with 15 bases between. CDR3 length: 15 amino acids. DNA of the CDR3: TGTGCCAGCACTAGGAAGGGGGTGGGCAATCAGCCCCAGCATTTT. Translated, it gives CASTRKGVGNQPQHF.

A single count supports this clonotype. V usage is TRBV30 and J usage is TRBJ1-1; D gene unclear. Trimming stripped 1 base from V and 0 bases from J, with 6 bases between. The CDR3 has 13 amino acids. The V gene's germline CDR1 is GTSNPN and CDR2 SVGIG (reference sequence). CDR3 sequence reads: CAWSAQMNTEAFF. The DNA of the CDR3 is TGTGCCTGGAGTGCCCAAATGAACACTGAAGCTTTCTTT.

Regarding this clonotype: The junction does not match germline at one end; this may be a read error. The chain couples TRBV11-2 to TRBJ1-5; possibly TRBD1 for D (6 bases). CDR3 size: 13 residues. Germline V CDR1 and CDR2: SGHAT, FQNNGV. The CDR3 here is CASKKDSNQPQHF. DNA of the CDR3: TGTGCCAGCAAAAAGGACAGCAACCAGCCCCAGCATTTT.

The table lists this clonotype with a few counts. This chain joins TRBV20-1 and TRBJ1-5; 7 nucleotides match TRBD1. J gave up 1 base and V 3 bases, and 3 bases lay outside the gene matches. This CDR3 is built from 14 residues. Germline V CDR1 and CDR2: DFQATT, SNEGSKA (reference sequence). The CDR3 nucleotides read TGCAGTGCTAGGGCAGGGGGAAGCAATCAGCCCCAGCATTTT. Residues: CSARAGGSNQPQHF.

The CDR3 loop reads CAGTSGVSTDTQYF. CDR3 nucleotide sequence: TGTGCCGGAACTAGCGGGGTTAGCACAGATACGCAGTATTTT. This chain joins TRBV30 and TRBJ2-3; 10 positions match TRBD2. This CDR3 contains 14 residues. Germline V gene lookup returns CDR1 GTSNPN and CDR2 SVGIG (reference sequence). Unmatched junction bases numbered 5, after V lost 8 bases and J lost 0 bases.

The CDR3 nucleotides are TGTGCCAGCAGCAAGGGGGCTGGTTCACCCCTCCACTTT. Amino acid sequence: CASSKGAGSPLHF. V usage is TRBV6-1 and J usage is TRBJ1-6; 7 nucleotides line up with TRBD1. CDR1 is MNHNS and CDR2 is SASEGT in the germline V gene. Trimming removed 6 bases from V and 9 bases from J; junction bases left unmatched: 5. The CDR3 is 13 amino acids.

The sample holds a few counts of this clonotype. The gene calls are TRBV10-3 and TRBJ1-1; D not resolved. V was trimmed by 3 bases and J by 0 bases, leaving 17 bases between them. This CDR3 has 17 residues. The germline V gene has CDR1 ENHRY and CDR2 SYGVKD. The chain's CDR3 is CAISDRRLPSMNTEAFF. Here the CDR3 DNA reads TGTGCCATCAGTGATAGGAGGCTACCTTCAATGAACACTGAAGCTTTCTTT.

V usage is TRBV27 and J usage is TRBJ1-2, with D possibly being TRBD1 (6 bases). V lost 3 bases and J lost 6, with 8 bases in between. From germline, CDR1 is MNHEY and CDR2 SMNVEV (reference sequence). This CDR3 has 12 amino acids. CDR3: CASSFSGDGYTF. CDR3 nucleotide sequence: TGTGCCAGCAGTTTCTCAGGGGATGGCTACACCTTC.